Sequencing of this T cell receptor beta chain was carried out in a study of blood T cells in healthy people across ages. Study conclusions and caveats: Naive T cell percentage showed a strong correlation with the diversity of TCR beta.

For the second PCR, which ran for about 6 to 11 cycles, a sample-barcoded 5' primer and a J-beta primer mix were used. TCRdb recomputed calls from the 5' RACE reads with MiXCR, one row per CDR3 protein. Of about 640,000 distinct CDR3 sequences in the sample, about 30% were seen once. Concerning this clonotype itself: Its antigen is currently unknown. It may be a read error: a sequence one base away is much more abundant.

Germline-derived CDR1 and CDR2 are SQVTM and ANQGSEA. CDR3 length: 11 residues. Trimming removed 4 bases from V and 2 bases from J, with 5 bases in between. The material sequenced was blood. The chain uses TRBV29-1 and TRBJ1-1; D uncertain. This TCR was recovered from a woman aged 80 or over in good health. The CDR3 sequence is CSVGSNTEAFF. CDR3 bases: TGCAGCGTTGGAAGTAACACTGAAGCTTTCTTT.